This T cell receptor beta chain was retrieved from a study of CD8+CD57+ T cells in acquired aplastic anemia. Study-wide background: Isolated CD4+ and CD8+ cells, once sorted, yielded DNA averaging around 3.1 ug.

Study results and caveats: Roughly 31 CD8+ CDR3 sequences were shared between patients and controls.

Patients chosen for sequencing had CD8+CD57+ cells that had expanded, as shown by flow cytometry. Germline CDR1 and CDR2: SGHVS and FQNEAQ. The CDR3 spans 15 residues. The J segment lost 6 bases and the V segment lost 2 bases, leaving 8 bases of the junction unmatched. This clonotype showed up many times. Its antigen remains unknown. Genomic DNA, the template, was used for profiling of the TCR beta VDJ and CDR3. MiXCR was run by TCRdb on the reads, yielding one entry per CDR3 protein. The sample records around 430,000 distinct CDR3 sequences, over 25% being singletons. Source material: sorted CD4+, CD8+, or CD8+CD57+ T cells (not recorded which) from PBMCs. The chain is built from TRBV7-8 and TRBJ2-7; 9 nucleotides agree with TRBD1. This TCR derives from a human donor with aplastic anemia. The CDR3 is CASSLLGQGSGEQYF. CDR3 in DNA: TGTGCCAGCAGCTTATTGGGACAGGGATCAGGCGAGCAGTACTTC.